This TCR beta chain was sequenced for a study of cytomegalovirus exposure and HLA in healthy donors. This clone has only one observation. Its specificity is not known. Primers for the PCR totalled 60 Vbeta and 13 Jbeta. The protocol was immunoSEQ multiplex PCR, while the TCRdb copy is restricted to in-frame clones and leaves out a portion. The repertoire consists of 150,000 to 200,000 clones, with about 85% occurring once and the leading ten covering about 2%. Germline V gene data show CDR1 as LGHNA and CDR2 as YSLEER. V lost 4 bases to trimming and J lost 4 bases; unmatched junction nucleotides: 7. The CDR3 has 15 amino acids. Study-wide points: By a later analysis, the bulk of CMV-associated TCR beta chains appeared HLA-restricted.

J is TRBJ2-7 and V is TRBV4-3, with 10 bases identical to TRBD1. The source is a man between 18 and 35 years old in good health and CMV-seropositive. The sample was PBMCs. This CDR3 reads CASSRGTGERYEQYF. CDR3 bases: TGCGCCAGCAGCCGTGGGACAGGGGAACGGTACGAGCAGTACTTC.